This TCR beta chain was captured by sequencing in a study of metastatic and nonmetastatic thyroid tumors. Study information: Malignant and benign thyroid patients had repertoires compared in peripheral blood and tumor or nodule tissue. Study results and caveats: Benign nodules reportedly had significantly lower TCR beta diversity than malignant thyroid tumors in blood and tumor.

The entire patient cohort was treatment-naive prior to thyroid surgery. J gave up 2 bases and V 6 bases, and 4 bases lay outside the gene matches. Germline V lookup: CDR1 SEHNR, CDR2 FQNEAQ (reference sequence). This CDR3 region has 14 residues. As processed by the authors: A papillary thyroid cancer distant-metastasis classifier was built from CDR3 differences across clinicopathological groups. MiXCR re-clonotyped the PCR reads for TCRdb. TCRdb's processing, not the authors', yielded these V and J calls. The sample includes approximately 24,000 clones, under 25% of them seen just once. This clone was counted at least ten times. Antigen: not known.

This sequence originates from a male donor with papillary thyroid cancer or a benign thyroid nodule (not recorded which). Some clones in this sample may be carry-over from other donors' samples. The V and J genes are TRBV7-9 and TRBJ1-5; the match to TRBD1 covers 7 bases. The sequencing input was blood. CDR3 DNA: TGTGCCAGCAGTCTAACAGGGGGCAATCAGCCCCAGCATTTT. Protein sequence: CASSLTGGNQPQHF. Full variable domain (outside the CDR3, taken from reference TRBV7-9 and TRBJ1-5): DTGVSQNPRHKITKRGQNVTFRCDPISEHNRLYWYRQTLGQGPEFLTYFQNEAQLEKSRLLSDRFSAERPKGSFSTLEIQRTEQGDSAMYLCASSLTGGNQPQHFGDGTRLSIL.